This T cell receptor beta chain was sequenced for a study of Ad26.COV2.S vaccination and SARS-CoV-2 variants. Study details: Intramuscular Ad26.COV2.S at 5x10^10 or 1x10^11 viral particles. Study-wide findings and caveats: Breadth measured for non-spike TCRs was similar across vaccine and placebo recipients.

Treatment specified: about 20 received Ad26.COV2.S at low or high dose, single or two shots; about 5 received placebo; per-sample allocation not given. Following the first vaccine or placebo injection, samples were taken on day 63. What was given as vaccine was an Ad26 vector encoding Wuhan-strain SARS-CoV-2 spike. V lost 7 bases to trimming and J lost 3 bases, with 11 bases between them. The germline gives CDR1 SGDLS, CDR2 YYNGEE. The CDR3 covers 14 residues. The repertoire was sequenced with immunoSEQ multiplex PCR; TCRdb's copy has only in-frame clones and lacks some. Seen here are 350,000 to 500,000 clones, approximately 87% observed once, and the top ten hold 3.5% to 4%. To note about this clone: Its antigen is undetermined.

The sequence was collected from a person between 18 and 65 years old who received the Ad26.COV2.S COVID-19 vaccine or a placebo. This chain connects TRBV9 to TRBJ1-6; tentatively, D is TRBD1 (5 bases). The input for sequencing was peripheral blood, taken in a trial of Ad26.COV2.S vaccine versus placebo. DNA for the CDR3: TGTGCCAGCGCCGAGGGGTTCTATAATTCACCCCTCCACTTT. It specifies CASAEGFYNSPLHF. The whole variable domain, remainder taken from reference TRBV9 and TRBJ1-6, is DSGVTQTPKHLITATGQRVTLRCSPRSGDLSVYWYQQSLDQGLQFLIQYYNGEERAKGNILERFSAQQFPDLHSELNLSSLELGDSALYFCASAEGFYNSPLHFGNGTRLTVT.